What follows are 5 T cell receptor beta chains derived from one specimen sequenced in a study of blood T cell repertoires in COVID-19. Assay: immunoSEQ multiplex PCR; the TCRdb copy retains only in-frame clones and omits some. The sample carries some 300,000 clones, 85% to 90% recorded once. The sample taken for sequencing was peripheral blood. The origin of the receptors is a woman between 45 and 65 years old with COVID-19, enrolled during active disease.

On this clone: The same CDR3 also results from other DNA sequences found in this sample. The DNA of the CDR3 is TGTGCCAGCAGCCAAGGGACAGGCGGAAACACCATATATTTT. Protein: CASSQGTGGNTIYF. The chain joins TRBV3-1 (or the pseudogene TRBV3-2) to TRBJ1-3; the match to TRBD1 covers 7 bases. The CDR3 loop spans 14 amino acids. From germline, CDR1 is LGHDT and CDR2 YNNKEL (reference sequence). Unmatched junction bases numbered 1, after V lost 1 base and J lost 4 bases.

The V call is TRBV7-9, the J call TRBJ1-2; 8 nucleotides match TRBD1. The CDR3 consists of 17 residues. Germline assignment: CDR1 SEHNR and CDR2 FQNEAQ (reference sequence). The chain's CDR3 is CAGLVPSQQGAGYGYTF. As DNA, the CDR3 is TGTGCTGGCCTCGTCCCCTCACAGCAGGGGGCAGGATATGGCTACACCTTC.

The chain uses TRBV7-6 and TRBJ2-2; TRBD2 aligns across 8 bases. V lost 3 bases, J lost 3 bases, and 9 bases stayed unmatched. The germline CDR1 and CDR2 sequences are SGHVS and FNYEAQ. CDR3 length: 17 residues. CDR3 amino acids: CASSLDVTSAYTGELFF. The CDR3 DNA is TGTGCCAGCAGCTTGGATGTGACTAGCGCCTACACCGGGGAGCTGTTTTTT.

The rearrangement uses TRBV27 and TRBJ2-7, with D perhaps TRBD1 (5 bases). CDR3 length equals 12 residues. Trimming removed 5 bases at V and 6 bases at J, with 11 bases between. The germline V gene has CDR1 MNHEY and CDR2 SMNVEV (reference sequence). The CDR3 loop reads CASSLRQGEQYF. The CDR3 DNA is TGTGCCAGCAGTCTCCGTCAGGGCGAGCAGTACTTC.

This chain connects TRBV7-8 to TRBJ1-2; D remains ambiguous. CDR3 length: 17 amino acids. V dropped 1 base and J dropped 0 bases, with 15 bases sitting between them. Germline V gene data show CDR1 as SGHVS and CDR2 as FQNEAQ. DNA of the CDR3: TGTGCCAGCAGCTTAGAGTGGGCGTACCCAGCTAACTATGGCTACACCTTC. Its protein is CASSLEWAYPANYGYTF.